Presented here are 2 T cell receptor beta chains from one specimen sequenced in a study of molecular identifiers for immune sequencing clone quantification. TCRdb ran MiXCR on the PCR reads and lists one entry per CDR3 protein. Of about half a million distinct CDR3 sequences listed, around 23% are singletons. The source material was naive CD8+ T cells from blood, with Jurkat cell RNA spiked in. Subset here: FACS-sorted CD8+CD4-CCR7+CD45RA+ naive T cells. The source of these receptors is a human donor in good health. Some libraries in this study had Jurkat cell RNA spiked in.

The CDR3 DNA sequence: TGTGCCTGGCAGACTAGCGGGAGGGCCAGCGAGACCCAGTACTTC. This sequence encodes CAWQTSGRASETQYF. The chain combines TRBV30 with TRBJ2-5, with TRBD2 matching 14 bases. The ends lost 5 bases at V and 5 bases at J; junction bases unmatched: 7. CDR1 is GTSNPN and CDR2 is SVGIG in the germline V gene (reference sequence). The CDR3 runs 15 residues.

This clonotype was seen more than once but under ten times. V is TRBV6-2 or TRBV6-3 and J is TRBJ2-1; no firm D call. Trimming left V 6 bases short and J 8 bases short, with 23 bases between. The CDR3 sequence is 16 residues long. Germline CDR1 reads MNHEY; CDR2 reads SVGEGT. CDR3 nucleotides: TGTGCCAGCAGAAACTGGAGTATTAGTCTCCCAGATGAGCAGTTCTTC. Encoded protein: CASRNWSISLPDEQFF.